Detailed here is one T cell receptor beta chain. Its antigen is unidentified. Unique molecular identifiers were incorporated during preparation of the TCRbeta library. Each CDR3 protein gets one entry after TCRdb re-called the PCR reads with MiXCR. The data hold about 340,000 distinct CDR3 sequences, with around 15% observed a single time. This specimen belongs to a study of T-cell reconstitution after alpha-beta-depleted transplantation in children. Whole-study results and caveats: The study reportedly traced alpha-beta T cells about two months after transplant to several hundred expanded graft clones. Elevated TCRbeta diversity at day 60 was traced, in some patients, to surviving recipient T cells and thymic progenitors. After one year, T-cell counts and TCRbeta diversity mostly came from new T cells.

Looked up from germline, CDR1 is PRHDT and CDR2 is FYEKMQ (reference sequence). The CDR3 covers 16 residues. Trimming took 0 bases from V and 10 from J, leaving 16 bases between them. The receptor comes from a male patient aged 2 to 9 who had a stem cell transplant for acute lymphoblastic leukemia, so the T cells may come from the graft donor. The gene calls are TRBV13 and TRBJ1-6; perhaps TRBD1 as D (6 bases). Sequences were derived from PBMCs, mostly from graft donor cells, sampled 360 days after TCRalphabeta/CD19-depleted stem cell transplant. The CDR3 region has the DNA TGTGCCAGCAGCTTAGGGCCCCCGGACAGAGGCTCACCCCTCCACTTT. The encoded protein is CASSLGPPDRGSPLHF.